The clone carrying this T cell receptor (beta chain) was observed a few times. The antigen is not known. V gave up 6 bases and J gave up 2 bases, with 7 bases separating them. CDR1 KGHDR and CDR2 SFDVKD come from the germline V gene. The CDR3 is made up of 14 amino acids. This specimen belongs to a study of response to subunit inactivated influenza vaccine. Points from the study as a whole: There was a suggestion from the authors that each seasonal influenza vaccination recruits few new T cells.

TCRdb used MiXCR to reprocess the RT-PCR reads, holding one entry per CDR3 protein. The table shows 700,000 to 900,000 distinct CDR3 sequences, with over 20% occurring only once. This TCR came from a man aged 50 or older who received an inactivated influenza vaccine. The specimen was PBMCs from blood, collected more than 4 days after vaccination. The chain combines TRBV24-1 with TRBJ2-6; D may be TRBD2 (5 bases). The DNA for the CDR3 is TGTGCCACCAGTCCGAGGGCTGGGGCCAACGTCCTGACTTTC. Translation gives CATSPRAGANVLTF.